The 30 T cell receptor beta chains reported below all come from one sample, sequenced in a study of CD8+CD57+ T cells in acquired aplastic anemia. Previously, flow cytometry had revealed CD8+CD57+ cell expansion in the patients chosen for sequencing. Researchers used genomic DNA as the template to profile TCR beta VDJ and CDR3. MiXCR was run by TCRdb on the reads, yielding one entry per CDR3 protein. The sample gives 150,000 to 200,000 distinct CDR3 sequences, roughly 48% of which show up once; under 1.2% is in the top ten. Material: sorted CD4+, CD8+, or CD8+CD57+ T cells (not recorded which) from PBMCs. The receptors come from a human donor with aplastic anemia.

The gene calls are TRBV20-1 and TRBJ1-5; D perhaps matches TRBD1 (6 bases). V shed 6 bases and J shed 6 bases, with 15 bases lying between them. This CDR3 contains 13 residues. Germline loops: CDR1 DFQATT, CDR2 SNEGSKA (reference sequence). CDR3 sequence (DNA): TGCAGTGCGCTGCCCCGCAGGGGTCAGCCCCAGCATTTT. Protein product: CSALPRRGQPQHF.

This clonotype has at least ten counts. The chain carries TRBV5-1 and TRBJ2-7; weak D call: TRBD1 (8 bases). Trimming stripped 0 bases from V and 2 bases from J, with 12 bases between. The CDR3 runs to 15 residues. Germline CDR1 SGHRS, CDR2 YFSETQ. DNA of the CDR3: TGCGCCAGCAGCTTGGACAGGGGGGGCCCCTACGAGCAGTACTTC. Translated: CASSLDRGGPYEQYF.

Only one count was recorded for this clonotype. This chain connects TRBV6-1 to TRBJ2-1, with 10 bases matching TRBD2. CDR3 length equals 15 residues. The germline V gene encodes CDR1 MNHNS and CDR2 SASEGT. The V and J ends lost 8 bases and 5 bases, in that order; junction bases with no gene match: 9. The CDR3 region has the DNA TGTGCCAGCTGGGGGGGGACTAGCGTAAACAATGAGCAGTTCTTC. It yields the protein CASWGGTSVNNEQFF.

J is TRBJ1-6 and V is TRBV20-1; D gene uncertain. CDR3 size: 15 residues. V lost 6 bases, J lost 7 bases, and 19 bases lay in between. Per the germline V gene, CDR1 is DFQATT and CDR2 is SNEGSKA (reference sequence). DNA of the CDR3: TGCAGTGCGCCATCCCGGGGTTTGGGGAATTCACCCCTCCACTTT. Its protein is CSAPSRGLGNSPLHF.

J is TRBJ2-3 and V is TRBV12-3 or TRBV12-4, with D perhaps TRBD2 (5 bases). V was pared by 2 bases and J by 1 base, with 13 bases between. CDR3 length: 16 residues. The CDR3 reads CASSLRSSGRTDTQYF. CDR3 bases: TGTGCCAGCAGTTTAAGGTCGAGCGGTCGCACAGATACGCAGTATTTT.

The rearrangement uses TRBV7-9 and TRBJ2-7; no clear D gene. Looked up from germline, CDR1 is SEHNR and CDR2 is FQNEAQ (reference sequence). V gave up 5 bases and J gave up 11 bases, with 19 bases separating them. This CDR3 spans 13 amino acids. CDR3 sequence (DNA): TGTGCCAGCAGCCCGACCTCCAATAATGATAAGTACTTC. It translates to CASSPTSNNDKYF.

J is TRBJ2-7 and V is TRBV20-1; the D is unclear. Germline CDR1 is DFQATT and CDR2 is SNEGSKA (reference sequence). The CDR3 is 15 residues long. In nucleotides, the CDR3 is TGCAGCCCACGGGTCGGGTTCTCCCAATCCTACGAGCAGTACTTC. Translating gives CSPRVGFSQSYEQYF.

The V and J genes are TRBV5-5 and TRBJ1-6, with D perhaps TRBD1 (5 bases). V shed 5 bases and J shed 9 bases, with 21 bases lying between them. Germline CDR1 and CDR2: SGHKS and YYEKEE (reference sequence). CDR3 length equals 16 residues. The CDR3 region is CASRLFGSGNSSPLHF. As DNA, the CDR3 is TGTGCCAGCAGGCTTTTCGGGTCAGGGAATAGTTCACCCCTCCACTTT.

The DNA of the CDR3 is TGTGCCAGCAGCGGTAGGGGGGGCCTTCTCACAGATACGCAGTATTTT. Protein product: CASSGRGGLLTDTQYF. The chain is built from TRBV11-2 and TRBJ2-3, with a weak D call TRBD2 (7 bases). V was pared by 5 bases and J by 2 bases, with 17 bases between. Germline V lookup: CDR1 SGHAT, CDR2 FQNNGV. The CDR3 is 16 residues long.

This clonotype appeared a few times. The V and J genes are TRBV5-4 and TRBJ2-1; a possible D gene is TRBD1 (5 bases). This CDR3 comprises 15 residues. Germline assignment: CDR1 SGHNT and CDR2 YYREEE (reference sequence). With 0 bases removed from V and 9 bases from J, the gap between germline ends came to 16 bases. DNA of the CDR3: TGTGCCAGCAGCTTGGGGGGCCTGGGCCGAGGTGAGCAGTTCTTC. Translating it yields CASSLGGLGRGEQFF.

This clonotype was seen repeatedly, ten times or more. The chain carries TRBV2 and TRBJ1-5, with D unclear. Between the trimmed V and J ends, which lost 4 bases and 4 bases, there was a span of 11 bases. Germline loops: CDR1 SNHLY, CDR2 FYNNEI. This CDR3 has 14 amino acids. Written as DNA, the CDR3 is TGTGCCAGCAGTGCTCTCGGGTATAATCAGCCCCAGCATTTT. Translation gives CASSALGYNQPQHF.

This chain joins TRBV6-1 and TRBJ1-1; 7 bases align to TRBD1. Trimming cost V 4 bases and J 3 bases; bases outside gene matches: 2. The CDR3 runs to 13 residues. Germline-derived CDR1 and CDR2 are MNHNS and SASEGT. The CDR3: CASSAQGHTEAFF. CDR3 bases: TGTGCCAGCAGTGCACAGGGGCACACTGAAGCTTTCTTT.

This clonotype showed up many times. The chain combines TRBV2 with TRBJ2-5; D call uncertain. The CDR3 loop spans 13 amino acids. With 4 bases removed from V and 4 bases from J, the gap between germline ends came to 10 bases. The germline gives CDR1 SNHLY, CDR2 FYNNEI. The CDR3 is CASSGSRSETQYF. As DNA, the CDR3 is TGTGCCAGCAGTGGGAGCAGGTCAGAGACCCAGTACTTC.

This clonotype was recorded only once. This chain joins TRBV5-1 and TRBJ2-7; 12 bases line up with TRBD1. V lost 3 bases, J lost 5 bases, and 3 bases stayed unmatched. The germline V gene has CDR1 SGHRS and CDR2 YFSETQ. This CDR3 is built from 14 residues. The DNA of the CDR3 is TGCGCCAGCAGCTCCGGGACAGGGGGCGACGAGCAGTACTTC. Translation gives CASSSGTGGDEQYF.

The sample holds one count of this clonotype. The chain is built from TRBV10-3 and TRBJ1-6; D ambiguous. V gave up 5 bases and J gave up 10 bases, with 15 bases separating them. Germline V gene data show CDR1 as ENHRY and CDR2 as SYGVKD. The CDR3 consists of 14 residues. CDR3 amino acids: CAISYPIVGSPLHF. CDR3 coding DNA: TGTGCCATCAGTTACCCCATCGTGGGCTCACCCCTCCACTTT.

Only a few counts were recorded for this clonotype. The chain links TRBV7-9 to TRBJ2-7; no clear D gene. Trimming took 1 base from V and 3 from J, leaving 7 bases between them. Germline lookup yields CDR1 SEHNR and CDR2 FQNEAQ (reference sequence). The CDR3 runs to 13 residues. For the CDR3, the DNA is TGTGCCAGCAGCTTAGGCCGGATCTACGAGCAGTACTTC. It encodes CASSLGRIYEQYF.

This clonotype has ten or more counts. The chain uses TRBV19 and TRBJ2-3; either TRBD1 or TRBD2 may supply D (5 bases each). The CDR3 sequence is 15 residues long. CDR1 is LNHDA, CDR2 SQIVND, per germline (reference sequence). Trimming pared 3 bases from V and 2 bases from J, leaving 12 bases between. The CDR3 loop is CASSMGRRNTDTQYF. The CDR3 region has the DNA TGTGCCAGTAGTATGGGACGTAGAAACACAGATACGCAGTATTTT.

A single count supports this clonotype. The rearrangement links TRBV24-1 to TRBJ1-2; D call uncertain. Per the germline V gene, CDR1 is KGHDR and CDR2 is SFDVKD. V shed 1 base and J shed 2 bases, with 4 bases lying between them. The CDR3 loop spans 13 amino acids. CDR3 DNA sequence: TGTGCCACCAGTGATTTTGGGAACTATGGCTACACCTTC. It is translated as CATSDFGNYGYTF.

The chain carries TRBV7-2 and TRBJ2-1, with 7 bases fitting TRBD1. Trimming removed 0 bases from V and 4 bases from J; junction bases left unmatched: 3. The germline gives CDR1 SGHTA, CDR2 FQGNSA. This CDR3 is 15 amino acids long. CDR3 region: CASSLALRGYNEQFF. In DNA form, the CDR3 reads TGTGCCAGCAGCTTAGCGCTCAGGGGGTACAATGAGCAGTTCTTC.

The chain combines TRBV6-1 with TRBJ2-3; tentatively, D is TRBD2 (5 bases). Germline CDR1 is MNHNS and CDR2 is SASEGT. Between the trimmed V and J ends, which lost 8 bases and 0 bases, there was a span of 12 bases. The CDR3 consists of 14 residues. CDR3 sequence reads: CASRLTTSTDTQYF. The DNA for the CDR3 is TGTGCCAGCCGACTGACTACTAGCACAGATACGCAGTATTTT.

V usage is TRBV5-1 and J usage is TRBJ1-1; possible D gene TRBD1, 5 bases. The germline V gene has CDR1 SGHRS and CDR2 YFSETQ. Trimming stripped 3 bases from V and 1 base from J, with 10 bases between. This CDR3 has 14 amino acids. The CDR3 reads CASSYGQRNTEAFF. CDR3 nucleotide sequence: TGCGCCAGCAGCTACGGACAAAGGAACACTGAAGCTTTCTTT. The whole variable domain, filled in from reference TRBV5-1 and TRBJ1-1, reads KAGVTQTPRYLIKTRGQQVTLSCSPISGHRSVSWYQQTPGQGLQFLFEYFSETQRNKGNFPGRFSGRQFSNSRSEMNVSTLELGDSALYLCASSYGQRNTEAFFGQGTRLTVV.

On this clonotype: A read error may be the cause here, since a much bigger clone is one base away. This chain uses TRBV7-2 with TRBJ1-2; 8 positions match TRBD1. Per germline, CDR1 SGHTA and CDR2 FQGNSA. V dropped 1 base and J dropped 8; count of bases not matched to a gene: 6. The CDR3 runs to 14 residues. CDR3 in amino acids: CASSLDRTGSGYTF. CDR3 DNA sequence: TGTGCCAGCAGCTTAGACAGGACAGGGTCCGGCTACACCTTC.

The table lists this clonotype with a few counts. The chain uses TRBV27 and TRBJ1-4; no reliable D call. With 3 bases removed from V and 5 bases from J, the gap between germline ends came to 13 bases. Looked up from germline, CDR1 is MNHEY and CDR2 is SMNVEV (reference sequence). The CDR3 covers 15 residues. The CDR3 loop reads CASSFLRTGNEKLFF. CDR3 bases: TGTGCCAGCAGTTTTCTACGGACGGGAAATGAAAAACTGTTTTTT.

In this sample, this clonotype turned up many times. CDR3 region: CSAGGQWGDQPQHF. The DNA of the CDR3 is TGCAGTGCTGGGGGACAGTGGGGCGATCAGCCCCAGCATTTT. V and J are TRBV20-1 and TRBJ1-5, with TRBD1 identical over 7 bases. V dropped 5 bases and J dropped 5; count of bases not matched to a gene: 9. CDR1 is DFQATT, CDR2 SNEGSKA, per germline (reference sequence). The CDR3 extends over 14 amino acids.

J is TRBJ2-7 and V is TRBV6-4, with TRBD1 matching 9 bases. Losses at the gene ends were 5 bases for V and 9 bases for J; bases not matched to a gene: 5. From germline, CDR1 is MRHNA and CDR2 SNTAGT. CDR3 length equals 12 residues. The CDR3: CASSSGTGRQYF. CDR3 DNA: TGTGCCAGCAGTTCCGGGACAGGGAGGCAGTACTTC.

This clonotype has only one observation. A clone one base away is much larger, so this may be a read error. The chain joins TRBV4-2 to TRBJ1-1; a weak D match, TRBD1 (6 bases). Germline V gives CDR1 LGHNA, CDR2 YNFKEQ. The V gene lost 4 bases and the J gene lost 10 bases, with 16 bases spanning the gap. This CDR3 spans 13 amino acids. CDR3 residues: CASSRGQSVGAFF. The CDR3 nucleotides read TGTGCCAGCAGCCGAGGACAGTCGGTGGGAGCTTTCTTT.

Turning to this clonotype: The junction shows a germline mismatch at one end, possibly a read error. The chain joins TRBV19 to TRBJ2-5; D perhaps matches TRBD2 (7 bases). Germline assignment: CDR1 LNHDA and CDR2 SQIVND (reference sequence). The CDR3 length is 13 residues. The CDR3 DNA is TGTGCCACCACGCGCGGGGGCGGGGAGACCCAGTGCTTC. This encodes CATTRGGGETQCF.

This chain's CDR3 is CASSGGTIYEQYF. In nucleotides, the CDR3 is TGTGCCAGCAGCGGAGGGACAATCTACGAGCAGTACTTC. The chain combines TRBV7-9 with TRBJ2-7; D may be TRBD1 or TRBD2 (6 bases each). Germline assignment: CDR1 SEHNR and CDR2 FQNEAQ (reference sequence). The V end lost 5 bases, the J end lost 3 bases, and 11 bases lay between the germline ends. This CDR3 spans 13 amino acids.

The chain is built from TRBV3-1 and TRBJ1-2; perhaps TRBD1 as D (5 bases). Trimming stripped 1 base from V and 4 bases from J, with 13 bases between. The V gene's germline CDR1 is LGHDT and CDR2 YNNKEL (reference sequence). This CDR3 has 15 amino acids. For the CDR3, the DNA is TGTGCCAGCAGCCAAGTCCTAGGAGGGGCCTATGGCTACACCTTC. Its protein product is CASSQVLGGAYGYTF.

J is TRBJ1-1 and V is TRBV29-1, with D possibly TRBD1 on 5 matching bases. This CDR3 contains 13 residues. The germline CDR1 and CDR2 sequences are SQVTM and ANQGSEA. Trimming stripped 8 bases from V and 1 base from J, with 14 bases between. The CDR3 bases are TGCAGCTCGATAACAGGCACGAACACTGAAGCTTTCTTT. The encoded protein is CSSITGTNTEAFF.